The entry below gives a single T cell receptor (beta chain) sequence along with its context. Its antigen target is currently unknown. One base away there is no much larger clone; base qualities are not given. The data were obtained in a study of blood T cell repertoires in COVID-19 (dated by TCRdb to 2020 to 2022). The study in broad terms: Samples from collaborators originated in the United States, Italy and Spain and spanned both the acute and convalescent phases of COVID-19. The material from the prospective study consisted of cDNA or gDNA derived from T cells, B-cell-depleted T cells, or PBMCs. Deeply sampled blood TCRbeta repertoires from subjects exposed to, actively infected with, or recovered from COVID-19 were included in the dataset. A freely available public database, intended as a resource for researchers studying the immune response to SARS-CoV-2, is where the repertoires were released. The samples were drawn from two sources: the first 160 participants of the ongoing ImmuneRACE study, and approximately 1,300 subjects contributed by 6 global collaborators. The sample metadata nearly always contained a de-identified subject ID, COVID-19 status, age in years and sex. HLA class I and class II types, where available, came from metadata supplied by the sample provider rather than from assay-based typing. Overall study results and their limits: How much clinical and demographic metadata was included differed by source and by participant, and the metadata was provided uncurated.

The CDR3 contains 13 residues, cysteine and phenylalanine counted. Only the CDR3 DNA is retained, 39 bases long and in frame from the first base. V lost 4 bases and J lost 9 bases; the stretch between them is 13 bases long. Collaborating institutions collected whole blood in K2EDTA tubes following their own protocols. For TCRbeta analysis, collaborators shipped samples in one of three forms: frozen whole blood, isolated PBMCs, or DNA extracted from either of those sample types. TCRbeta CDR3 regions were amplified from genomic DNA using the immunoSEQ Assay, a bias-controlled multiplex PCR. The paper's data handling went like this. Nucleated cell counts per sample were estimated from amplification of reference gene primers within the assay. Sequence reads were collapsed and filtered to measure the absolute abundance of every unique TCRbeta CDR3 rearrangement. For each sample, productive Simpson clonality was calculated as the square root of Simpson's diversity index over productive rearrangements. TCRdb retrieved this table from immuneACCESS and kept in-frame rearrangements only. Not all clones are present; in checked studies, unresolved V genes account for under half, and no reason is known for the remainder. D and trimming were read from the DNA, whereas the V and J calls and clone size are those reported in that table. Present in this sample are fewer than 50,000 clones, more than 70% of which were seen just once. 35% to 45% of the sample is in the top ten clones.

Material for sequencing was peripheral blood. The TCR comes from an elderly woman with active or convalescent COVID-19. The V and J segments used are TRBV12-3 or TRBV12-4 and TRBJ1-5, with the D segment identity uncertain. The CDR3 loop reads CASSSNPVTPQHF. The DNA sequence is given as TGTGCCAGCAGTTCTAACCCCGTCACGCCCCAGCATTTT.